Detailed here is one T cell receptor beta chain. What antigen it recognizes has not been identified. No much larger clone is present one base from it, and per-base qualities are unavailable. TCRbeta CDR3 regions were amplified from genomic DNA using the immunoSEQ Assay, a bias-controlled multiplex PCR. As for how the authors treated the data: Within the assay, amplification of reference gene primers was used to estimate how many nucleated cells each sample contained. To quantify the absolute abundance of each unique TCRbeta CDR3 rearrangement, sequence reads were collapsed and filtered. For each sample, productive Simpson clonality was calculated as the square root of Simpson's diversity index over productive rearrangements. Entries here come from immuneACCESS through TCRdb and include only in-frame sequences with V and J called. Some clones fail to appear in such tables; in the studies checked, an unresolved V gene covers under half of the shortfall, and the cause of the remainder is unknown. That table supplies the V and J calls and clone size; D and trimming were determined from the DNA. Here the sample has roughly 63,000 clones; 80% to 90% occur a single time. 2.5% to 3% of the sample is in the top ten clones.

The collaborating institutions used their own protocols to collect whole blood in K2EDTA tubes. For TCRbeta analysis, collaborators shipped samples as frozen whole blood, isolated PBMCs, or DNA extracted from either of those sample types. The entry originates in a study of blood T cell repertoires in COVID-19 (dated by TCRdb to the early 2020s). Some background on the complete study: The collaborator samples originated in the United States, Italy and Spain and spanned the acute and convalescent phases of COVID-19. Where available, HLA class I and class II types were obtained from metadata supplied by the sample provider rather than from assay-based typing. The repertoires were made available in a free public database intended to serve as a resource for research on the immune response to SARS-CoV-2. The prospective study material was composed of cDNA or gDNA derived from T cells, B-cell-depleted T cells, or PBMCs. Samples came from the ongoing ImmuneRACE study (first 160 participants) plus 1,254 subjects from 6 global collaborators. Subjects who had been exposed to COVID-19, were actively infected with it, or had recovered from it provided the deeply sampled blood TCRbeta repertoires that made up the dataset. A de-identified subject ID, COVID-19 status, age in years and sex were almost always included in the sample metadata. Results and caveats for the whole study, not just this receptor: Clinical and demographic metadata were provided uncurated, with the amount varying by source and participant.

The junction shows trimming of 1 base on V and 4 bases on J, plus 17 bases between the germline ends. The germline V gene encodes CDR1 SSHAT and CDR2 FNYEAQ (reference sequence). From cysteine to phenylalanine, the CDR3 is 17 amino acids long. Of all the DNA, just the CDR3 is kept, 51 bases in frame from base 1. The chain is encoded by TRBV7-7 joined to TRBJ2-1; TRBD2 is a possible D gene, resting on 6 matching bases. Sequenced material: peripheral blood. This TCR was recovered from a man in his fifties or sixties with acute or convalescent COVID-19. This receptor has the CDR3 CASSLGPPGATYNEQFF. The sequenced DNA: TGTGCCAGCAGCTTAGGCCCCCCGGGAGCAACGTACAATGAGCAGTTCTTC.